This paragraph reports one T cell receptor (beta chain). Its binding antigen is unknown. No per-base quality is available; no much larger clone lies one base away. The data were obtained in a study of cytomegalovirus exposure and HLA in healthy donors (dated by TCRdb to about 2017). At the level of the whole study: An earlier analysis of about 560 of the donors reported 276 Gb of sequence data and 95 million to 130 million unique TCR beta sequences obtained from roughly 180 million T cells. A later genetic analysis took genome-wide SNP genotypes for about three fifths of the 666 donors and used that subset as a discovery cohort. Donor age, sex, ethnicity and CMV serostatus were collected together with the repertoire data. A later analysis re-analyzed previously published TCR beta repertoires from about 730 donors and added high-resolution HLA genotyping to study TCR occurrence patterns. Roughly 5 DR-DQ haplotypes were handled as single units for association and clustering, since linkage in the cohort was strong. Rather than using new phenotypic data, the later analysis identified candidate immune exposures from TCR beta sequences and from how often those sequences occurred across donors. The study combined high-throughput TCR immunosequencing, statistical association of individual TCRs with disease status, and machine learning to predict cytomegalovirus infection status. Among about 360 genotyped donors of the cohort, an average of roughly 240,000 unique TCR beta nucleotide sequences were sequenced per donor, roughly a sixth of them non-productive. In an earlier analysis of roughly 540 of the donors, high-throughput TCR beta sequencing was used to judge whether each TCR beta V gene segment behaved as functional or pseudogenic. The aim of the study was to test whether cataloging public T cell receptors could identify signatures of past pathogen exposure. Approximately 310 gigabases of sequencing data and some 85 million unique TCR sequences were included in an early release covering around 600 HLA-typed donors. Both class I and class II loci were covered by HLA typing, at four-digit resolution. The number of donors typed differed by locus, with 629-630 for A, B, C, DRB1 and DQB1, roughly 550 for DQA1, under 610 for DPA1, and 400 to 490 for DPB1. The T cell repertoires of some 700 subjects were profiled by immunosequencing and related to cytomegalovirus serostatus. Every discovery cohort repertoire had been produced on one sequencing platform. In addition to the first cohort of hundreds of subjects, a separate validation cohort of under 150 different subjects was used. Of the roughly 400 genotyped donors, around 81% fell in the genetic ancestry cluster associated with self-reported Caucasian donors.

General findings and caveats noted by the study authors: In a later analysis, around 17,000 TCR beta sequences were associated with specific HLA alleles at a false discovery rate of 0.05. For the cohort, immune exposure information was limited to CMV serostatus. Correlated functional status among segregating V segments might be attributable to linkage disequilibrium, but an unknown experimental factor could not be ruled out. Strong co-occurrence of HLA alleles, especially DR and DQ, made assigning TCR associations to individual alleles difficult. Compared with the approximately 670-donor mean, donors in an Asian-associated ancestry cluster had fewer N-insertions in productive TCRs, according to a later genetic analysis. According to a later analysis, TCR association rates differed among HLA loci, with DRB1 alleles showing the most associated TCRs and HLA-C alleles showing the fewest. Broadly in line with IMGT annotations, most TCR beta V segments showed up in productive rearrangements about 90% or about 30% of the time in an earlier analysis of some 590 of the donors. The study gave a list of more than 150 TCR beta chains associated with cytomegalovirus. A later genetic analysis associated a missense DCLRE1C variant with V-gene and J-gene trimming of TCR beta chains, and an independent cohort replicated the association. Because some donors lacked HLA typing at each locus, the association tests relied only on the typed subset. A few of the identified cytomegalovirus-associated TCR beta chains were confirmed in vitro to be specific for cytomegalovirus antigens. The cohort was sequenced for TCR beta chains only, and without alpha or paired-chain data the features that could be detected were limited. Some IMGT-functional V segments, including TRBV6-2 and TRBV6-3, could not be distinguished by the 87-base-pair reads and were therefore excluded. A cluster of highly shared sequence variants was judged likely to be a technical artifact of the sequencing pipeline. Sequencing depth was assumed to be roughly uniform across donors in the presence/absence analyses, though that assumption may not hold. In both the original and validation cohorts, the classifier was reported to diagnose cytomegalovirus status with high specificity and sensitivity. While some public TCRs were present in many individuals, most TCR sequences turned up only very rarely across donors. The authors suggested that the approach could potentially be extended to other disease states and immunological phenotypes. A further reported finding was that TCR beta sequences accurately predicted the HLA-A and HLA-B alleles for most subjects in the first cohort. A later analysis found that HLA-associated TCR beta chains were more clonally expanded and had lower generation probabilities than equally common non-associated chains. Most CMV-associated TCR beta chains appeared to be HLA-restricted in a later analysis, and the HLA associations seemed to be driven largely by CMV exposure. Because counts were too low, roughly 17 rarely observed V segments, including chromosome 9 orphons, were left out of the earlier analysis of a few hundred of the donors. According to a later analysis, parvovirus B19, influenza, CMV and Epstein-Barr virus appeared linked to several top co-occurrence clusters.

The cohort was made up of approximately 670 healthy bone marrow donors. All cohort members were sampled while nominally healthy, although unrecorded immune exposures were likely present. The donor was CMV seronegative and was included in the group of about 350 seronegative cohort members. Each donor provided a peripheral blood sample, and peripheral blood mononuclear cells were used for TCR beta sequencing. Genomic DNA extraction from the blood cell samples was performed with the Qiagen DNeasy Blood Extraction Kit. The method behind the library was the immunoSEQ multiplex PCR assay. For the multiplex PCR, a mixture combining 60 forward primers for TCR Vbeta segments and 13 reverse primers for TCR Jbeta segments was used. The CDR3 region of rearranged TCR beta genes was amplified from genomic DNA by a multiplex PCR assay. Amplified TCR beta libraries were sequenced as 87-base-pair reads on the Illumina HiSeq System. From the authors' description of their analysis: A later analysis tallied some 79 million unique TCR beta chains across the 600 to 700 repertoires, and approximately 12 million of those chains were shared by two or more donors. A nearest-neighbor algorithm error-corrected the raw reads and collapsed the reads into unique sequences, merging closely related sequences to remove PCR and sequencing errors. CDR3 sequences were aligned to IMGT reference sequences to assign V, D and J gene segments. For a sequence to be retained, at least a six-nucleotide match to both a V gene segment and a J gene segment was required. A rearrangement counted as productive if the CDR3 had no stop codons and remained in frame with V and J, and every other rearrangement counted as non-productive. CDR3 was defined according to IMGT convention as the region running from the second conserved V-encoded cysteine to the conserved J-encoded phenylalanine. In an earlier analysis of around 600 of the donors, sequences lacking an unambiguous match to a single V gene segment were excluded. An earlier analysis of about 600 of the donors called V segments functional above 56.7% productive rearrangements and segregating when the between-donor standard deviation exceeded 5%. A statistical classification framework was built for diagnosing cytomegalovirus status from the catalog of TCR beta chain sequences. A later analysis assigned V and J genes by comparing TCR nucleotide sequences with IMGT/GENE-DB human TR gene sequences. In a later analysis, CDR3 sequences and most-parsimonious VDJ recombination scenarios were assigned using the TCRdist pipeline. In a later analysis, each TCR beta chain was defined by its CDR3 amino acid sequence together with its V-gene family, and reads lacking a unique V-gene family were excluded. In a later analysis, some 600 highly shared, low-generation-probability nucleotide sequences were removed to address suspected cross-contamination and a sequencing artifact. A later analysis calculated a clonal expansion index for each public chain from normalized within-repertoire ranks of inferred template counts. Generation probabilities in a later analysis came from a VDJ recombination model fitted to out-of-frame rearrangements, and those results were checked against IGoR. In a later analysis, hypergeometric tests were used to score TCR-TCR, TCR-HLA and TCR-CMV co-occurrence, with a repertoire-size bias correction applied to TCR pairs. To estimate false discovery rates, a later analysis permuted the HLA or CMV assignments 20 times. A later analysis grouped co-occurring TCRs with DBSCAN, adding TCRdist sequence similarity when clustering within HLA-allele-positive subsets. Repertoires with fewer than 30,000 or more than 120,000 public chains, plus five repertoires with anomalous nucleotide sharing, were excluded from co-occurrence clustering. Not all clones reach the TCRdb copy of this immuneACCESS table, which keeps in-frame sequences only. Checked studies attribute under half of the gap to unresolved V genes and leave the rest unexplained. The V and J calls and the clone size are those of that table, but D and trimming were determined from the DNA. The sample table lists about 160,000 clones, around 80% of them with a count of one. The ten largest account for around 4.3% of the sample.

Measured from the cysteine to the phenylalanine, the CDR3 is 15 residues long. Solely the CDR3 DNA is kept, with 45 bases framed from the first base. CDR1 and CDR2 were assigned from the germline V gene as SNHLY and FYNNEI. Trimming leaves V shorter by 5 bases and J shorter by 1 base, with the junction holding 7 bases beyond the gene matches. The source material was PBMCs. This chain is built from TRBV2 and TRBJ2-5; the junction holds 7 bases that match TRBD1. The TCR sequence derives from a man aged 25 to 40 in good health and CMV-seronegative. The CDR3 here reads CASSTPTGPQETQYF. The DNA sequence reads TGTGCCAGCAGTACCCCGACAGGGCCCCAAGAGACCCAGTACTTC.